These T cell receptor beta chains were read from a single sample in a study of blood T cell repertoires in COVID-19. TCRdb keeps only in-frame clones here, not all; method: immunoSEQ multiplex PCR. The repertoire holds 350,000 to 500,000 clones, with around 90% as singletons. The sequencing sample was made of peripheral blood. The receptor set was obtained from a man aged 18 to 35 with COVID-19, enrolled during active disease. Each CDR3 is given with its conserved first and last residue. A D gene is named only where the DNA matches it firmly. Part of the rows lack a size; the others show once, few, many or a class for expanded clones.

j_call | v_call | clone_size | d_call | cdr3_aa | cdr3_nt
TRBJ1-5 | TRBV24-1 | NA | NA | CATSDSRTFQPQHF | TGTGCCACCAGTGATTCAAGGACATTTCAGCCCCAGCATTTT
TRBJ2-7 | TRBV19 | NA | NA | CASSMGAQGTYEQYF | TGTGCCAGTAGTATGGGAGCGCAGGGGACCTACGAGCAGTACTTC
TRBJ2-2 | TRBV3-1/TRBV3-2 | few | NA | CASSQEGGTGELFF | TGTGCCAGCAGCCAAGAAGGGGGCACCGGGGAGCTGTTTTTT
TRBJ2-6 | TRBV9 | NA | NA | CASSVTGEKLLGAGANVLTF | TGTGCCAGCAGCGTGACCGGGGAGAAACTCCTAGGAGCTGGGGCCAACGTCCTGACTTTC
TRBJ2-5 | TRBV2 | NA | NA | CASIREQETQYF | TGTGCCAGCATTCGGGAACAAGAGACCCAGTACTTC
TRBJ2-3 | TRBV7-9 | NA | NA | CASSLPRQPHSTDTQYF | TGTGCCAGCAGCTTACCCCGACAGCCCCATAGCACAGATACGCAGTATTTT
TRBJ1-6 | TRBV6-6 | once | NA | CASSPREGMDSPLHF | TGTGCCAGCAGTCCCCGGGAAGGGATGGATTCACCCCTCCACTTT
TRBJ2-7 | TRBV11-1 | NA | TRBD2 | CASSFRTSVVEQYF | TGTGCCAGCAGTTTTCGAACTAGCGTGGTGGAGCAGTACTTC
TRBJ1-2 | TRBV19 | NA | NA | CASSSHIGQYGYTF | TGTGCCAGTAGTTCCCACATTGGCCAATATGGCTACACCTTC
TRBJ2-3 | TRBV11-2 | NA | NA | CASSLGGGTDTQYF | TGTGCCAGCAGCTTAGGTGGAGGGACAGATACGCAGTATTTT
TRBJ1-5 | TRBV18 | once | TRBD1 | CASQAGQGNQPQHF | TGTGCCAGCCAGGCCGGACAGGGGAATCAGCCCCAGCATTTT
TRBJ2-5 | TRBV7-7 | NA | NA | CASSSGSQVETQYF | TGTGCCAGCAGCTCAGGGTCGCAAGTAGAGACCCAGTACTTC
TRBJ1-6 | TRBV7-9 | NA | NA | CAILAEDSPLHF | TGTGCCATATTGGCAGAGGATTCACCCCTCCACTTT
TRBJ1-1 | TRBV7-8 | few | NA | CASSPRRAANTEAFF | TGTGCCAGCAGCCCTCGGAGGGCGGCGAACACTGAAGCTTTCTTT
TRBJ1-6 | TRBV7-6 | once | NA | CASSLVGGFDSPLHF | TGTGCCAGCAGCTTAGTGGGGGGGTTCGATTCACCCCTCCACTTT
TRBJ1-2 | TRBV2 | NA | TRBD1 | CASSVWDRAPQGGYTF | TGTGCCAGCAGTGTATGGGACAGGGCCCCGCAAGGCGGCTACACCTTC
TRBJ2-2 | TRBV9 | NA | NA | CASSVHREGELFF | TGTGCCAGCAGCGTACATAGGGAGGGGGAGCTGTTTTTT
TRBJ2-3 | TRBV3-1/TRBV3-2 | NA | NA | CASSRTGTDTQYF | TGTGCCAGCAGCCGCACAGGCACAGATACGCAGTATTTT
TRBJ2-3 | TRBV9 | NA | TRBD2 | CASSVTTSGFSTDTQYF | TGTGCCAGCAGCGTGACGACTAGCGGGTTTAGCACAGATACGCAGTATTTT
TRBJ1-2 | TRBV5-4 | NA | TRBD1 | CASSSRTGDYGYTF | TGTGCCAGCAGCTCCCGGACAGGGGACTATGGCTACACCTTC
TRBJ2-2 | TRBV2 | NA | NA | CASSLLVDSLIGELFF | TGTGCCAGCAGTCTACTAGTCGATTCGTTGATTGGGGAGCTGTTTTTT